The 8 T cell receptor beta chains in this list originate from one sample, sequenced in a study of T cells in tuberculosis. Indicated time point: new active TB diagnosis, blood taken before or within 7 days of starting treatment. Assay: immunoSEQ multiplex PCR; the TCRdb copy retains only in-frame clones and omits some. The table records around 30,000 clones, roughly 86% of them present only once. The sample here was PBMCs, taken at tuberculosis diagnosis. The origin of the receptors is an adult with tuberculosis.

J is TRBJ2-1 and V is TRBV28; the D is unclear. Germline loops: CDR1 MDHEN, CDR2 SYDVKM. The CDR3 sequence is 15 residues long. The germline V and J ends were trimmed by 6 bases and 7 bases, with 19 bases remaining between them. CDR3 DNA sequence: TGTGCCAGCAGCCGAGACCTATCTTTCGGGAATGAGCAGTTCTTC. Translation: CASSRDLSFGNEQFF.

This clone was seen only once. The CDR3 spells CASSNGAGLAYEQYF. CDR3 in DNA: TGTGCCAGCAGCAATGGGGCAGGATTAGCTTACGAGCAGTACTTC. This sequence joins TRBV21-1 and TRBJ2-7; the D segment call TRBD1 is taken from the table without a DNA check. TRBV21-1 counts as a pseudogene. This CDR3 contains 15 residues.

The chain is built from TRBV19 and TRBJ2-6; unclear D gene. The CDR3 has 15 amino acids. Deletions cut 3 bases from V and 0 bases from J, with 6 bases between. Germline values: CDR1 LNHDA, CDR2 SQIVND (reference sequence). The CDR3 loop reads CASSMLSSGANVLTF. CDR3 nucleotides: TGTGCCAGTAGTATGTTGAGCTCTGGGGCCAACGTCCTGACTTTC.

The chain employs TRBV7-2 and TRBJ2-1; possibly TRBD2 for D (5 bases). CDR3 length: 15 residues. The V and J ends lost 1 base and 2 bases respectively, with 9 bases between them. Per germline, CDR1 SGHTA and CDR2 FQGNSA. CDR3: CASSLVGGPYNEQFF. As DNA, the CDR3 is TGTGCCAGCAGCTTAGTAGGAGGCCCCTACAATGAGCAGTTCTTC.

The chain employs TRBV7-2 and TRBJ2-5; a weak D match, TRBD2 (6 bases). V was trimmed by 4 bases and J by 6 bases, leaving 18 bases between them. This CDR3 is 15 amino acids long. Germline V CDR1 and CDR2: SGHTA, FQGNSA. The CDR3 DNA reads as TGTGCCAGCAGCTCCCAGGGACTTAGTAGGCAGACCCAGTACTTC. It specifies CASSSQGLSRQTQYF.

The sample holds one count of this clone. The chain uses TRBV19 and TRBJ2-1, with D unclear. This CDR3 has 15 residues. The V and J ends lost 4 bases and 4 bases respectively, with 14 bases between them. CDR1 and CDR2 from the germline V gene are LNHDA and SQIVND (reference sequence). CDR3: CASSNVGQDYNEQFF. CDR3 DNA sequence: TGTGCCAGTAGTAACGTCGGTCAGGATTACAATGAGCAGTTCTTC.

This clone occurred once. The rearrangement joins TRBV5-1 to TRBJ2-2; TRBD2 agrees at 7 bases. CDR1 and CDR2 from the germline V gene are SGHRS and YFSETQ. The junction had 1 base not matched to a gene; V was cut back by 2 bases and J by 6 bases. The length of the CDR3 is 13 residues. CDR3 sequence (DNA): TGCGCCAGCAGCTTTGGGGGGGCCGGGGAGCTGTTTTTT. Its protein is CASSFGGAGELFF.

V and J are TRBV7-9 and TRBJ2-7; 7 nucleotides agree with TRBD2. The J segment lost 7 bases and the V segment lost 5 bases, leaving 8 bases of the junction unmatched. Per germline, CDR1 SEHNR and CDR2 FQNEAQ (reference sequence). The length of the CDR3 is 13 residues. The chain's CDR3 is CASSPPGGGEQYF. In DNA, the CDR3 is TGTGCCAGCAGCCCCCCGGGGGGAGGAGAGCAGTACTTC. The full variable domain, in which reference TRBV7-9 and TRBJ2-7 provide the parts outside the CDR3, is DTGVSQNPRHKITKRGQNVTFRCDPISEHNRLYWYRQTLGQGPEFLTYFQNEAQLEKSRLLSDRFSAERPKGSFSTLEIQRTEQGDSAMYLCASSPPGGGEQYFGPGTRLTVT.